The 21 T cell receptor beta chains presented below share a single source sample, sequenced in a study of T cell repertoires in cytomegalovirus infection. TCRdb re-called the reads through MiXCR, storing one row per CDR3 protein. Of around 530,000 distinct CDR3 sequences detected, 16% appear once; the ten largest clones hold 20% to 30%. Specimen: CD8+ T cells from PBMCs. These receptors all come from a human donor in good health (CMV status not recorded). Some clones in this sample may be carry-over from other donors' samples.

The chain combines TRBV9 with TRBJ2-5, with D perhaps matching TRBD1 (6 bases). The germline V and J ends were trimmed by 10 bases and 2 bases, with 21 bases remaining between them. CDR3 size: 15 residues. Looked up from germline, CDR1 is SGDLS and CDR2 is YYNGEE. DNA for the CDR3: TGTGCCGGATCGACAGGCGCCACTTGGCAAGAGACCCAGTACTTC. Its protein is CAGSTGATWQETQYF.

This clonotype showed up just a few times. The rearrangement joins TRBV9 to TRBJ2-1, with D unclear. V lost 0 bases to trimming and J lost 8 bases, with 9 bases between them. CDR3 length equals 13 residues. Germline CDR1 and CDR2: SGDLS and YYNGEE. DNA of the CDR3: TGTGCCAGCAGCGTAGGGCGGAGAGATGAGCAGTTCTTC. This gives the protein CASSVGRRDEQFF.

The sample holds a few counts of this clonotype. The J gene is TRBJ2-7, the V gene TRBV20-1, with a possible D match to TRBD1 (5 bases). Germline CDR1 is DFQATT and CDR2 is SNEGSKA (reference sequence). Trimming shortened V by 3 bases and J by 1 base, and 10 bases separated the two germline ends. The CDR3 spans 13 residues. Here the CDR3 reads CSARFQGSYEQYF. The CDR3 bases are TGCAGTGCTAGGTTCCAGGGTTCCTACGAGCAGTACTTC.

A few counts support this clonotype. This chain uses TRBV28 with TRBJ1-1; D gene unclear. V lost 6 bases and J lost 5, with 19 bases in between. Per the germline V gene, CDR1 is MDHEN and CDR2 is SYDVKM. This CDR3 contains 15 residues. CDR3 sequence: CASSLIPVLETEAFF. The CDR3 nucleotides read TGTGCCAGCAGCCTCATTCCGGTCCTAGAAACTGAAGCTTTCTTT. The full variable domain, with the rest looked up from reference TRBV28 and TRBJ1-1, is DVKVTQSSRYLVKRTGEKVFLECVQDMDHENMFWYRQDPGLGLRLIYFSYDVKMKEKGDIPEGYSVSREKKERFSLILESASTNQTSMYLCASSLIPVLETEAFFGQGTRLTVV.

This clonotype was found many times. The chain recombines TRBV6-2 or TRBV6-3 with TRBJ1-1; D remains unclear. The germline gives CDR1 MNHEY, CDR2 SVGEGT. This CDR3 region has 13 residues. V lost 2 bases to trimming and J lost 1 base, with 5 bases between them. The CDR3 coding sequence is TGTGCCAGCAGTTACATGTGGAACACTGAAGCTTTCTTT. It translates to CASSYMWNTEAFF.

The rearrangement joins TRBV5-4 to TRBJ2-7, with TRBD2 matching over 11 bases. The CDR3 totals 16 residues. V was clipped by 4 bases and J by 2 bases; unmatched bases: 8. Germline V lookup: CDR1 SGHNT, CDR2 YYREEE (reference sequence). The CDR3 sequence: CASSLLTTSGAYEQYF. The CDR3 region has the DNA TGTGCCAGCAGCCTCCTTACGACTAGCGGGGCCTACGAGCAGTACTTC.

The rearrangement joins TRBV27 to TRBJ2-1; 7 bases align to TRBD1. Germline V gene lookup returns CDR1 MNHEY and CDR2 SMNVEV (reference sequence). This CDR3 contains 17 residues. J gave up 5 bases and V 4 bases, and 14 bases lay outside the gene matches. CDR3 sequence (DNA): TGTGCCAGCAGTTCTCGACGATCCGGGACAGCCAACAATGAGCAGTTCTTC. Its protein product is CASSSRRSGTANNEQFF.

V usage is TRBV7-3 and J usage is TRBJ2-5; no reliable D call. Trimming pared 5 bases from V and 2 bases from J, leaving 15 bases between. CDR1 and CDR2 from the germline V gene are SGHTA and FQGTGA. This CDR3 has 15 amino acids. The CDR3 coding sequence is TGTGCCAGCAGCCTGAGCTCTAGTGGGCAAGAGACCCAGTACTTC. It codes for CASSLSSSGQETQYF.

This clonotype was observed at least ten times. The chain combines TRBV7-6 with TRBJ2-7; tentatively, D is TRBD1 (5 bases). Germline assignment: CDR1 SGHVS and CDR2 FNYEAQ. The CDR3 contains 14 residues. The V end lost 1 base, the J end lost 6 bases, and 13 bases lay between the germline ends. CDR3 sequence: CASSLGQGSREQYF. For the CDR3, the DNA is TGTGCCAGCAGCTTAGGCCAGGGTTCCCGCGAGCAGTACTTC.

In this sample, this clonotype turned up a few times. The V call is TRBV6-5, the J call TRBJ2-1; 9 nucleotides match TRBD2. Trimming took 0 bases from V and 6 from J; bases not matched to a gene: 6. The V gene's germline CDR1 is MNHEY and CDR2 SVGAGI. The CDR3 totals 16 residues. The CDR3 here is CASSYSGGRAVNEQFF. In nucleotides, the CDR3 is TGTGCCAGCAGTTACTCTGGCGGGAGGGCCGTCAATGAGCAGTTCTTC.

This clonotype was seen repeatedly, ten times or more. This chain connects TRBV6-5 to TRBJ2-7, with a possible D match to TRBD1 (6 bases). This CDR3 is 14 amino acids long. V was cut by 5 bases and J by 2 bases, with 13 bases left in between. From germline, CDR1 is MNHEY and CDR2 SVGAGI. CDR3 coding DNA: TGTGCCAGCAGTGTCCAACAGGGAACCTACGAGCAGTACTTC. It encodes CASSVQQGTYEQYF.

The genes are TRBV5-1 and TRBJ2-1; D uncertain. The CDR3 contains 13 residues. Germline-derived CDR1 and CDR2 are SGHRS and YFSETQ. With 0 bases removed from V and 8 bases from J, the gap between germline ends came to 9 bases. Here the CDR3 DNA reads TGCGCCAGCAGCTTGGAAACTGTTCATGAGCAGTTCTTC. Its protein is CASSLETVHEQFF.

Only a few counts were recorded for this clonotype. The CDR3 DNA reads as TGTGCCAGCAGTGAAAAGGACCGTTCAAGGCCCCAGCATTTT. This encodes CASSEKDRSRPQHF. The chain recombines TRBV6-1 with TRBJ1-5; no clear D gene. Germline V gives CDR1 MNHNS, CDR2 SASEGT. This CDR3 is 14 amino acids long. V gave up 2 bases and J gave up 9 bases, with 14 bases separating them.

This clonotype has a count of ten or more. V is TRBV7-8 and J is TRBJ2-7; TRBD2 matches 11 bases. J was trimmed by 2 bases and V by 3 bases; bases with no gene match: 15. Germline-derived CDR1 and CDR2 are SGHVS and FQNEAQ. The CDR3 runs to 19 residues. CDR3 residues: CASSFGTGTSGILTYEQYF. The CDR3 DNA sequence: TGTGCCAGCAGCTTTGGAACCGGGACTAGCGGAATCCTTACCTACGAGCAGTACTTC.

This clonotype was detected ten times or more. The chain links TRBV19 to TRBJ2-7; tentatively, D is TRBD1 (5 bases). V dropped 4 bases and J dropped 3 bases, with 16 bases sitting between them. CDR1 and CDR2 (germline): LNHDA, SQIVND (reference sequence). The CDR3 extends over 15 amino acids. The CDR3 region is CASSNRQKPLYEQYF. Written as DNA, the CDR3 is TGTGCCAGTAGTAACCGACAGAAACCCCTCTACGAGCAGTACTTC.

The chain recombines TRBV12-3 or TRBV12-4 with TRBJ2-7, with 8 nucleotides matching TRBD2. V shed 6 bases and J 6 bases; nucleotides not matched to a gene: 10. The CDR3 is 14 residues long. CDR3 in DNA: TGTGCCAGCAGCCCCCCCGGGGGGGGGCTCGAGCAGTACTTC. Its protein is CASSPPGGGLEQYF.

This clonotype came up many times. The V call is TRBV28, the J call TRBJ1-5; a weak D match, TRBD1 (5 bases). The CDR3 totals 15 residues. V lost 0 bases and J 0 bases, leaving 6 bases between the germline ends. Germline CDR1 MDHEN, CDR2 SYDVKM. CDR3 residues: CASSLWGVSNQPQHF. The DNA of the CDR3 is TGTGCCAGCAGTTTATGGGGGGTTAGCAATCAGCCCCAGCATTTT. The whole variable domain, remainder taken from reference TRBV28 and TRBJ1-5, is DVKVTQSSRYLVKRTGEKVFLECVQDMDHENMFWYRQDPGLGLRLIYFSYDVKMKEKGDIPEGYSVSREKKERFSLILESASTNQTSMYLCASSLWGVSNQPQHFGDGTRLSIL.

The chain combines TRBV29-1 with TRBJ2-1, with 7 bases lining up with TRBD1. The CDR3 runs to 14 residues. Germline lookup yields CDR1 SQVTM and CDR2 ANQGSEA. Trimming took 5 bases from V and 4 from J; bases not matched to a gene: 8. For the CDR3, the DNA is TGCAGCGTTCCTCCAGGGGGATTTTACAATGAGCAGTTCTTC. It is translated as CSVPPGGFYNEQFF.

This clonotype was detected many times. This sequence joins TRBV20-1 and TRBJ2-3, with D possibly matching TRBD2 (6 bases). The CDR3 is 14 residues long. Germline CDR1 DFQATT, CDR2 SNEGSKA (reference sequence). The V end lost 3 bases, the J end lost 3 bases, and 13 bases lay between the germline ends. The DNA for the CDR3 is TGCAGTGCTAGCGGGATGGAGGGAACAGATACGCAGTATTTT. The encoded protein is CSASGMEGTDTQYF.

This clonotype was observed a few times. This chain's CDR3 is CASMGSGLANEQYF. Written as DNA, the CDR3 is TGTGCCAGCATGGGTTCGGGACTAGCGAACGAGCAGTACTTC. The chain joins TRBV28 to TRBJ2-7; 10 nucleotides align to TRBD2. V lost 7 bases to trimming and J lost 5 bases; unmatched junction nucleotides: 8. The CDR3 consists of 14 residues. Germline lookup yields CDR1 MDHEN and CDR2 SYDVKM.

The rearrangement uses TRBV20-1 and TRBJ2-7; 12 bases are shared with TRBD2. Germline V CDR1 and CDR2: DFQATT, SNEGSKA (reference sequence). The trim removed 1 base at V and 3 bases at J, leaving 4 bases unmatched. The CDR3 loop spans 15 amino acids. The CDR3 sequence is CSARVGLAGYYEQYF. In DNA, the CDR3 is TGCAGTGCTAGAGTAGGACTAGCGGGGTACTACGAGCAGTACTTC.